This T cell receptor (beta chain) was recorded in a study of blood T cell repertoires in COVID-19. About the study: Spain, Italy and the United States supplied samples that represented acute and convalescent COVID-19. Nucleic acid was either cDNA or gDNA, and it came from T cells, B-cell-depleted T cells, or PBMCs.

Authors' analysis steps: Researchers report that nucleated cell counts were estimated from reference gene primer amplification. The method was immunoSEQ multiplex PCR; TCRdb's version includes in-frame clones alone and lacks a portion of them. V, J and clone size reflect that table, while D and trimming were determined from the DNA. The sample holds more than 20,000 clones; 70% to 90% are singletons and the top ten take under 20%. The source material was peripheral blood. The source of this sequence is a man in his 70s with acute or convalescent COVID-19.

DNA for the CDR3: TGTGCCAGTAGTCCGGGACAGGGGGCTTACGAGCAGTACTTC. Amino acids: CASSPGQGAYEQYF. The chain couples TRBV19 to TRBJ2-7, with 12 bases identical to TRBD1. V dropped 5 bases and J dropped 4; count of bases not matched to a gene: 3. Germline loops: CDR1 LNHDA, CDR2 SQIVND (reference sequence). The length of the CDR3 is 14 residues.